A selection of T cell receptor beta chains follows, all from one sample in a study of identical twins. One entry per CDR3 protein, called by TCRdb with MiXCR from the 5' RACE reads. The sample has around 1.7 million distinct CDR3 sequences; about 30% are singletons. Input material: cord blood. The receptors here all came from a newborn girl in good health. CDR3s leave out the opening cysteine and the closing phenylalanine or tryptophan. Part of the rows lack a size; the others show once, few, many or a class for expanded clones.

V: TRBV19
size: few
J: TRBJ2-1
CDR3: ASSGAGQGSYNEQF

V: TRBV16
size: NA
J: TRBJ1-5
CDR3: ASSQYSGGERQPQH

V: TRBV12-3/TRBV12-4
size: NA
J: TRBJ1-1
CDR3: ASSPGQLSAF

V: TRBV29-1
size: few
J: TRBJ2-1
CDR3: SVEGTYYNEQF

V: TRBV28
size: NA
J: TRBJ2-7
CDR3: ASSLSRLAGSYEQY

V: TRBV2
size: few
J: TRBJ2-7
CDR3: ASERGQY

V: TRBV27
size: NA
J: TRBJ2-1
CDR3: ASSLRRSSSYNEQF

V: TRBV5-1
size: NA
J: TRBJ2-1
CDR3: ASSPRQRGDEQF

V: TRBV29-1
size: NA
J: TRBJ1-5
CDR3: SVAPGNNQPQH

V: TRBV10-3
size: NA
J: TRBJ1-1
CDR3: AITADLMNTEAF

V: TRBV25-1
size: NA
J: TRBJ1-1
CDR3: ARSEWGGQGGTEAF

V: TRBV6-6
size: few
J: TRBJ1-1
CDR3: ASSYSGRYEAF

V: TRBV25-1
size: NA
J: TRBJ2-3
CDR3: ASSERPRGPSTDTQY

V: TRBV7-2
size: NA
J: TRBJ1-1
CDR3: ASSLALQQTEAF

V: TRBV20-1
size: few
J: TRBJ2-3
CDR3: SAIAESTDTQY

V: TRBV7-2
size: many
J: TRBJ2-7
CDR3: ASSLARASYEQY

V: TRBV12-3/TRBV12-4
size: many
J: TRBJ1-6
CDR3: ASSLGQGTNSPLH

V: TRBV5-1
size: NA
J: TRBJ2-1
CDR3: ASIFVAGNEQF

V: TRBV24-1
size: many
J: TRBJ2-3
CDR3: ATSGPVADTQY

V: TRBV7-6
size: NA
J: NA
CDR3: ASSLLGTGYEQY

V: TRBV21-1
size: few
J: TRBJ2-1
CDR3: ASGIYRDNEQF

V: TRBV12-3/TRBV12-4
size: NA
J: TRBJ2-3
CDR3: ASSFGRLADAEY

V: TRBV5-6
size: NA
J: TRBJ1-1
CDR3: ASSRLDSAPMNTEAF

V: TRBV10-3
size: few
J: TRBJ2-2
CDR3: AISPTGVTGELF

V: TRBV5-1
size: NA
J: TRBJ2-5
CDR3: ASSAGTSELQETQY

V: TRBV7-2
size: NA
J: TRBJ2-1
CDR3: ASSSRTSGGPYNEQF

V: TRBV20-1
size: NA
J: TRBJ2-1
CDR3: SALETSGGSEQF

V: TRBV12-3/TRBV12-4
size: many
J: TRBJ2-3
CDR3: ASSFRLAGSTDTQY

V: TRBV6-1
size: NA
J: TRBJ1-2
CDR3: ASSESAGGRNYGYT

V: TRBV27
size: many
J: TRBJ2-4
CDR3: ASSSPGLAKNIQY

V: TRBV6-5
size: NA
J: TRBJ2-5
CDR3: ASRTGTEETQY

V: TRBV11-2
size: few
J: TRBJ2-7
CDR3: ASSTLGTSGPYEQY

V: TRBV29-1
size: NA
J: TRBJ2-7
CDR3: SVEVGGGYERY

V: TRBV27
size: NA
J: TRBJ2-1
CDR3: ASQYWGQGSGEQF

V: TRBV5-1
size: NA
J: TRBJ2-7
CDR3: ASSLGREAEQY

V: TRBV20-1
size: NA
J: TRBJ1-2
CDR3: SQAVGLYGYT

V: TRBV3-1
size: many
J: TRBJ2-3
CDR3: ASSHLGEDTQY

V: TRBV6-6
size: NA
J: TRBJ2-7
CDR3: ASVGGLRDEQY

V: TRBV7-9
size: NA
J: TRBJ2-1
CDR3: ASSLVPTYRNYNEQF

V: TRBV25-1
size: few
J: TRBJ2-1
CDR3: ASIRQVGNEQF

V: TRBV4-1
size: NA
J: TRBJ2-7
CDR3: ASSQGTSGRYYEQY

V: TRBV21-1
size: NA
J: TRBJ1-3
CDR3: ASSKALLGSPSSGNTIY

V: TRBV3-1
size: NA
J: TRBJ2-4
CDR3: ASSQVGGGTSH

V: TRBV19
size: NA
J: TRBJ2-2
CDR3: ASRWTGRDTGELF

V: TRBV3-1
size: few
J: TRBJ2-4
CDR3: ASSQYGLAGGGGAKNIQY

V: TRBV5-1
size: few
J: TRBJ1-2
CDR3: ASSLYFDGLYGYT

V: TRBV18
size: NA
J: TRBJ2-3
CDR3: ASSPVRGTTDTQY

V: TRBV6-5
size: few
J: TRBJ2-1
CDR3: ASSYLTPLAGLYNEQF

V: TRBV11-3
size: few
J: TRBJ2-5
CDR3: ASSPGDYYKETQY

V: TRBV6-1
size: NA
J: NA
CDR3: ASSHGTKAKSIQY

V: TRBV20-1
size: NA
J: TRBJ2-1
CDR3: SAPSGGNYNEQF

V: TRBV28
size: many
J: TRBJ2-5
CDR3: ASSFLAGEETQY

V: TRBV12-3/TRBV12-4
size: NA
J: TRBJ2-5
CDR3: ASSMGRAQETQY

V: TRBV4-2
size: NA
J: TRBJ2-1
CDR3: ASSQVWGLRSYNEQF